Listed here are 18 T cell receptor beta chains from one sample, sequenced in a study of blood T cell repertoires in COVID-19. The method was immunoSEQ multiplex PCR; TCRdb's version includes in-frame clones alone and lacks a portion of them. In the table there are 100,000 or so clones, 69% of which are singletons. The sample was peripheral blood. The receptors stem from a man older than 75 with acute or convalescent COVID-19.

This clone has just one count. This chain joins TRBV29-1 and TRBJ2-1; no firm D call. Looked up from germline, CDR1 is SQVTM and CDR2 is ANQGSEA. V was pared by 4 bases and J by 2 bases, with 12 bases between. The CDR3 is made up of 14 amino acids. The CDR3 bases are TGCAGCGTTGGAGGAGCAATGCCCTACAATGAGCAGTTCTTC. As protein: CSVGGAMPYNEQFF.

In this sample, this clone turned up many times. The rearrangement joins TRBV10-3 to TRBJ1-2; no clear D gene. Germline V CDR1 and CDR2: ENHRY, SYGVKD. This CDR3 is built from 12 residues. Trimming removed 7 bases from V and 4 bases from J, with 10 bases in between. In nucleotides, the CDR3 is TGTGCCATCAAGGAGGCCTCCTATGGCTACACCTTC. Its protein is CAIKEASYGYTF.

This sequence joins TRBV7-3 and TRBJ2-1; TRBD1 might be the D (6 bases). V dropped 6 bases and J dropped 4 bases, with 10 bases sitting between them. Germline V gene data show CDR1 as SGHTA and CDR2 as FQGTGA. This CDR3 region has 13 residues. As DNA, the CDR3 is TGTGCCAGCAGTGGACAGTTTTACAATGAGCAGTTCTTC. It codes for CASSGQFYNEQFF. Full variable domain (outside the CDR3, taken from reference TRBV7-3 and TRBJ2-1): GAGVSQTPSNKVTEKGKYVELRCDPISGHTALYWYRQSLGQGPEFLIYFQGTGAADDSGLPNDRFFAVRPEGSVSTLKIQRTERGDSAVYLCASSGQFYNEQFFGPGTRLTVL.

Ten or more counts support this clone. The V call is TRBV19, the J call TRBJ2-7, with TRBD2 matching 9 bases. The CDR3 totals 13 residues. The V gene's germline CDR1 is LNHDA and CDR2 SQIVND (reference sequence). V shed 10 bases, J shed 7 bases, and the junction held 11 bases outside the gene matches. The CDR3 here is CATSLAGAGEQYF. The CDR3 region has the DNA TGTGCCACCTCGTTAGCGGGGGCCGGGGAGCAGTACTTC.

The chain uses TRBV21-1 and TRBJ2-1; the table's TRBD2 call for D was not verified on the DNA. TRBV21-1 is a listed pseudogene. The CDR3 is 13 residues long. The CDR3 region has the DNA TGTGCCAGCAGCAAGGGAGGGCACAATGAGCAGTTCTTC. Translated, it gives CASSKGGHNEQFF.

The chain combines TRBV30 with TRBJ2-1; 7 bases fit TRBD2. This CDR3 is 15 amino acids long. Germline V gene sequence: CDR1 GTSNPN, CDR2 SVGIG (reference sequence). Trimming removed 3 bases from V and 7 bases from J; junction bases left unmatched: 12. CDR3 region: CAWRPLGEGGNEQFF. The CDR3 DNA reads as TGTGCCTGGAGGCCTTTGGGGGAGGGAGGGAATGAGCAGTTCTTC.

V is TRBV28 and J is TRBJ2-1; no reliable D call. Per the germline V gene, CDR1 is MDHEN and CDR2 is SYDVKM. CDR3 size: 17 residues. Trimming left V 6 bases short and J 0 bases short, with 18 bases between. DNA for the CDR3: TGTGCCAGCAGAACTATGAAAAGTTCCAGCTCCTACAATGAGCAGTTCTTC. This encodes CASRTMKSSSSYNEQFF.

V is TRBV28 and J is TRBJ2-3; 7 positions match TRBD2. CDR1 is MDHEN and CDR2 is SYDVKM in the germline V gene. V was pared by 5 bases and J by 3 bases, with 2 bases of the junction left unmatched. This CDR3 contains 13 residues. The CDR3 here is CASSAGLTDTQYF. CDR3 nucleotide sequence: TGTGCCAGCAGTGCGGGACTAACAGATACGCAGTATTTT. The whole variable domain, remainder taken from reference TRBV28 and TRBJ2-3, is DVKVTQSSRYLVKRTGEKVFLECVQDMDHENMFWYRQDPGLGLRLIYFSYDVKMKEKGDIPEGYSVSREKKERFSLILESASTNQTSMYLCASSAGLTDTQYFGPGTRLTVL.

There are a few counts of this clone. V is TRBV2 and J is TRBJ2-7, with D perhaps matching TRBD2 (5 bases). Germline V gene data show CDR1 as SNHLY and CDR2 as FYNNEI. The ends were cut back, 4 bases at V and 5 bases at J, with 12 bases in the middle. This CDR3 is 13 amino acids long. CDR3 sequence reads: CASSGSGFNEQYF. The CDR3 nucleotides read TGTGCCAGCAGTGGGTCGGGGTTTAACGAGCAGTACTTC.

J is TRBJ2-5 and V is TRBV7-2, with 11 positions matching TRBD2. CDR3 length equals 17 residues. The germline CDR1 and CDR2 sequences are SGHTA and FQGNSA. After removal of 5 bases from V and 4 bases from J, the junction contained 12 bases not matched to a gene. The CDR3 nucleotides are TGTGCCAGCAGCGTTACTAGCGGGAGACCTAGAGTAGAGACCCAGTACTTC. Protein product: CASSVTSGRPRVETQYF. Together with reference TRBV7-2 and TRBJ2-5, the CDR3 gives the full variable domain: GAGVSQSPSNKVTEKGKDVELRCDPISGHTALYWYRQSLGQGLEFLIYFQGNSAPDKSGLPSDRFSAERTGGSVSTLTIQRTQQEDSAVYLCASSVTSGRPRVETQYFGPGTRLLVL.

This clone has a handful of counts. The gene calls are TRBV28 and TRBJ2-1, with 8 bases identical to TRBD2. CDR1 and CDR2 from the germline V gene are MDHEN and SYDVKM. The CDR3 sequence is 17 residues long. The junction had 5 bases not matched to a gene; V was cut back by 1 base and J by 0 bases. In DNA, the CDR3 is TGTGCCAGCAGTTTATTGTTAGCGGGGCGCTCCTACAATGAGCAGTTCTTC. Translated: CASSLLLAGRSYNEQFF.

This clone appeared once. The chain is built from TRBV28 and TRBJ1-5, with 10 positions matching TRBD1. CDR3 length equals 16 residues. Germline lookup yields CDR1 MDHEN and CDR2 SYDVKM. The V gene end was trimmed by 3 bases and the J gene end by 1 base; junction bases not matched to a gene: 3. The CDR3 loop is CASSLGTGASNQPQHF. CDR3 nucleotide sequence: TGTGCCAGCAGTTTGGGGACAGGGGCAAGCAATCAGCCCCAGCATTTT.

This chain links TRBV5-1 with TRBJ1-2; D uncertain. Trimming took 0 bases from V and 6 from J, leaving 6 bases between them. The CDR3 loop spans 12 amino acids. CDR1 and CDR2 from the germline V gene are SGHRS and YFSETQ. The CDR3 region is CASSLAGNGYTF. The CDR3 DNA is TGCGCCAGCAGCTTGGCCGGGAATGGCTACACCTTC.

The chain combines TRBV7-9 with TRBJ2-5; D might be TRBD1 (6 bases). Trimming cost V 2 bases and J 7 bases, with 11 bases left between them. CDR3 size: 13 residues. Germline CDR1 SEHNR, CDR2 FQNEAQ (reference sequence). In nucleotides, the CDR3 is TGTGCCAGCAGCTTAAGAGGGGGTGGGACCCAGTACTTC. Translating gives CASSLRGGGTQYF.

The gene calls are TRBV4-1 and TRBJ2-1; 11 positions match TRBD2. The CDR3 extends over 17 amino acids. Germline V gene sequence: CDR1 MGHRA, CDR2 YSYEKL. Trimming at V came to 3 bases and at J to 6 bases, leaving 10 bases not matched to a gene. The CDR3 reads CASSHGSLAGEGNEQFF. The DNA for the CDR3 is TGCGCCAGCAGCCATGGCTCACTAGCGGGAGAGGGCAATGAGCAGTTCTTC.

This clone was counted between two and nine times. This chain uses TRBV15 with TRBJ1-5, with D unresolved. V was clipped by 2 bases and J by 0 bases, with 14 bases between them. Germline-derived CDR1 and CDR2 are LNHNV and YYDKDF (reference sequence). CDR3 length equals 17 residues. CDR3 in DNA: TGTGCCACCAGCAGAAAGGCGGAGGGCTATAGCAATCAGCCCCAGCATTTT. This encodes CATSRKAEGYSNQPQHF.

The chain couples TRBV6-2 or TRBV6-3 to TRBJ2-1, with TRBD2 matching 14 bases. Germline values: CDR1 MNHEY, CDR2 SVGEGT. CDR3 length: 18 residues. Losses at the gene ends were 2 bases for V and 7 bases for J; bases not matched to a gene: 10. CDR3 sequence (DNA): TGTGCCAGCAGTTACCACCTCGGGACTAGCGGGAGAGATAATGAGCAGTTCTTC. Its translation: CASSYHLGTSGRDNEQFF.

This rearrangement joins TRBV29-1 to TRBJ2-1, with 13 bases identical to TRBD2. The length of the CDR3 is 14 residues. V lost 7 bases, J lost 5 bases, and 5 bases stayed unmatched. The V gene's germline CDR1 is SQVTM and CDR2 ANQGSEA. The DNA for the CDR3 is TGCAGCGGGGGTGGGACTAGCGGGAACAATGAGCAGTTCTTC. Translated, it gives CSGGGTSGNNEQFF.